This T cell receptor (beta chain) was observed in a study of blood T cell repertoires in COVID-19. Study background: Sample material is recorded as cDNA or gDNA derived from T cells, B-cell-depleted T cells, or PBMCs.

The germline CDR1 and CDR2 sequences are SGDLS and YYNGEE. The CDR3 extends over 15 amino acids. V was trimmed by 3 bases and J by 3 bases, leaving 10 bases between them. Repertoires were generated with immunoSEQ multiplex PCR, while TCRdb's copy carries only in-frame clones and drops some. The profile shows fewer than 250,000 clones, approximately 80% of them singletons. The sequence came from a woman aged 50 to 65 with acute or convalescent COVID-19. The J gene is TRBJ1-6, the V gene TRBV9, with D perhaps TRBD1 (6 bases). Sequencing was performed on peripheral blood. The CDR3 DNA follows: TGTGCCAGCAGCGCGGACAGCCTCTATAATTCACCCCTCCACTTT. Translation: CASSADSLYNSPLHF.